Shown below are 22 T cell receptor beta chains from a single sample sequenced in a study of memory CD4+ T cells and cytomegalovirus serostatus. The sort gate was single viable CD3+CD4+CD8-CD45RO+ cells for memory CD4+ T cells. Libraries were prepared by immunoSEQ multiplex PCR; TCRdb keeps only in-frame clonotypes and omits some of them. In the table there are under 75,000 clones, around 81% of which are singletons. Sequenced sample: memory CD4+ T cells from blood. All receptors derive from an adult in good health and CMV-seronegative. Some clones in this sample may be carry-over from other donors' samples.

The V gene is TRBV30, the J gene TRBJ2-6; a possible D gene is TRBD1 (6 bases). Germline V gene data show CDR1 as GTSNPN and CDR2 as SVGIG (reference sequence). The CDR3 loop spans 14 amino acids. Between the trimmed V and J ends, which lost 7 bases and 4 bases, there was a span of 14 bases. CDR3 DNA: TGTGCCTTAATTACAGGGAAAGGGGCCAACGTCCTGACTTTC. It is translated as CALITGKGANVLTF.

The rearrangement uses TRBV28 and TRBJ1-5; D not resolved. The V gene's germline CDR1 is MDHEN and CDR2 SYDVKM. V lost 6 bases and J 4 bases, leaving 10 bases between the germline ends. CDR3 size: 13 residues. In DNA form, the CDR3 reads TGTGCCAGCAGGGGTAGGGTAAATCAGCCCCAGCATTTT. This sequence encodes CASRGRVNQPQHF.

V gene TRBV6-1 combines with J gene TRBJ2-5; D is unresolved. The CDR3 runs to 13 residues. The germline V gene has CDR1 MNHNS and CDR2 SASEGT. V was clipped by 8 bases and J by 2 bases, with 12 bases between them. The chain's CDR3 is CASRRLNQETQYF. The CDR3 DNA sequence: TGTGCCAGCCGGAGACTCAATCAAGAGACCCAGTACTTC.

This clone was observed a single time. The gene calls are TRBV5-1 and TRBJ2-2; D call uncertain. Per the germline V gene, CDR1 is SGHRS and CDR2 is YFSETQ. The CDR3 is 13 residues long. Trimming cost V 0 bases and J 4 bases, with 4 bases left between them. Here the CDR3 reads CASSLEVTGELFF. Written as DNA, the CDR3 is TGCGCCAGCAGCTTGGAGGTCACCGGGGAGCTGTTTTTT.

This clone appeared a single time. CDR3: CASSSIRDGYTEAFF. CDR3 nucleotide sequence: TGTGCCAGCAGCTCAATCCGGGACGGCTACACTGAAGCTTTCTTT. V usage is TRBV11-2 and J usage is TRBJ1-1; a possible D gene is TRBD1 (5 bases). The V gene's germline CDR1 is SGHAT and CDR2 FQNNGV. The CDR3 is 15 residues long. With 4 bases removed from V and 3 bases from J, the gap between germline ends came to 15 bases.

This CDR3 is CASSLGTGWRNSPLHF. CDR3 coding DNA: TGTGCCAGCAGCTTGGGGACAGGGTGGAGGAATTCACCCCTCCACTTT. This chain connects TRBV5-5 to TRBJ1-6; TRBD1 matches 8 bases. From germline, CDR1 is SGHKS and CDR2 YYEKEE (reference sequence). J was trimmed by 7 bases and V by 0 bases; bases with no gene match: 6. The CDR3 sequence is 16 residues long.

This rearrangement joins TRBV19 to TRBJ2-2; no definite D call. Per germline, CDR1 LNHDA and CDR2 SQIVND (reference sequence). The CDR3 spans 13 residues. Between the trimmed V and J ends, which lost 4 bases and 3 bases, there was a span of 6 bases. Written as DNA, the CDR3 is TGTGCCAGTAGTAACGTACACACCGGGGAGCTGTTTTTT. The encoded protein is CASSNVHTGELFF.

The CDR3 DNA reads TGTGCCATCCGGCGCCGGGCGGGCGGGGGAGATACGCAGTATTTT. Translated, it gives CAIRRRAGGGDTQYF. The rearrangement uses TRBV10-3 and TRBJ2-3; 7 bases are a match to TRBD2. The CDR3 consists of 15 residues. From germline, CDR1 is ENHRY and CDR2 SYGVKD. V shed 8 bases and J 5 bases; nucleotides not matched to a gene: 13.

This sequence joins TRBV29-1 and TRBJ2-7, with 9 bases lining up with TRBD2. Germline CDR1 and CDR2: SQVTM and ANQGSEA. This CDR3 is built from 14 residues. V was clipped by 6 bases and J by 2 bases; unmatched bases: 8. The CDR3 region has the DNA TGCAGCGTCGGAGGGTCTAGCGGGACCTACGAGCAGTACTTC. Residues: CSVGGSSGTYEQYF.

The rearrangement uses TRBV11-2 and TRBJ2-2; perhaps TRBD1 as D (5 bases). The germline V and J ends were trimmed by 1 base and 7 bases, with 10 bases remaining between them. Germline CDR1 SGHAT, CDR2 FQNNGV. This CDR3 region has 14 residues. The CDR3 nucleotides are TGTGCCAGCAGCTTAGCGCAGGGTTACGGGGAGCTGTTTTTT. Translated, it gives CASSLAQGYGELFF.

J is TRBJ1-2 and V is TRBV10-3; a weak D match, TRBD1 (5 bases). V was pared by 0 bases and J by 8 bases, with 7 bases between. The germline V gene encodes CDR1 ENHRY and CDR2 SYGVKD. The CDR3 sequence is 12 residues long. The chain's CDR3 is CAISESSGGYTF. For the CDR3, the DNA is TGTGCCATCAGTGAGTCGTCAGGGGGCTACACCTTC.

CDR3 in DNA: TGTGCCAGCTCCCTTGTAGGGGTGGCCGGGGAGCTGTTTTTT. It specifies CASSLVGVAGELFF. The chain is built from TRBV9 and TRBJ2-2; the D gene is possibly TRBD1 (5 bases). Germline loops: CDR1 SGDLS, CDR2 YYNGEE. The CDR3 is 14 residues long. V shed 7 bases and J shed 6 bases, with 16 bases lying between them.

There are a few counts of this clone. The chain has TRBV5-1 and TRBJ2-5; 14 bases align to TRBD2. The CDR3 loop spans 16 amino acids. V was pared by 4 bases and J by 5 bases, with 7 bases of the junction left unmatched. Germline CDR1 is SGHRS and CDR2 is YFSETQ. CDR3 loop: CASSPGLAGDSETQYF. The DNA for the CDR3 is TGCGCCAGCAGCCCGGGACTAGCGGGAGATTCGGAGACCCAGTACTTC.

The genes are TRBV30 and TRBJ2-7; D gene unclear. CDR1 is GTSNPN, CDR2 SVGIG, per germline (reference sequence). CDR3 length equals 12 residues. The V end was cut by 2 bases, the J end by 0 bases, with 5 bases between. As DNA, the CDR3 is TGTGCCTGGAGTACAAACTCCTACGAGCAGTACTTC. Its translation: CAWSTNSYEQYF.

With regard to this clone: An end of the junction differs from the germline gene, which may be a read error. This chain links TRBV11-2 with TRBJ1-2; D is possibly TRBD1 (6 bases). The CDR3 covers 13 residues. CDR1 is SGHAT and CDR2 is FQNNGV in the germline V gene. CDR3 nucleotide sequence: TGTGCCAGCACCTTAACAGGGAACTATGGCTACACCTTC. It translates to CASTLTGNYGYTF.

This clone was found once. The V and J genes are TRBV9 and TRBJ1-3, with D perhaps TRBD1 (6 bases). Germline V gene lookup returns CDR1 SGDLS and CDR2 YYNGEE. The CDR3 spans 16 residues. V lost 0 bases to trimming and J lost 4 bases, with 14 bases between them. The CDR3 loop reads CASSVGTGASGNTIYF. The CDR3 DNA reads as TGTGCCAGCAGCGTAGGGACGGGGGCGAGCGGAAACACCATATATTTT.

The chain combines TRBV7-8 with TRBJ1-1, with D unclear. The V gene lost 1 base and the J gene lost 0 bases, with 12 bases spanning the gap. Germline CDR1 and CDR2: SGHVS and FQNEAQ. The CDR3 consists of 16 residues. The CDR3 loop reads CASSLGVSGMNTEAFF. As DNA, the CDR3 is TGTGCCAGCAGCTTAGGCGTATCAGGTATGAACACTGAAGCTTTCTTT. The complete variable domain, with remaining parts taken from reference TRBV7-8 and TRBJ1-1, reads GAGVSQSPRYKVAKRGQDVALRCDPISGHVSLFWYQQALGQGPEFLTYFQNEAQLDKSGLPSDRFFAERPEGSVSTLKIQRTQQEDSAVYLCASSLGVSGMNTEAFFGQGTRLTVV.

This chain connects TRBV6-1 to TRBJ1-1; 7 nucleotides match TRBD1. The J segment lost 8 bases and the V segment lost 7 bases, leaving 7 bases of the junction unmatched. Germline V CDR1 and CDR2: MNHNS, SASEGT. The CDR3 has 12 residues. In DNA form, the CDR3 reads TGTGCCAGCACTAGGGACAGTGGAGAAGCTTTCTTT. Protein product: CASTRDSGEAFF.

The chain links TRBV5-4 to TRBJ1-6; 8 bases line up with TRBD1. Germline V gene sequence: CDR1 SGHNT, CDR2 YYREEE (reference sequence). The CDR3 loop spans 16 amino acids. The V gene end was trimmed by 4 bases and the J gene end by 9 bases; junction bases not matched to a gene: 12. The CDR3 region is CASSRDPGQVSSPLHF. CDR3 coding DNA: TGTGCCAGCAGCCGGGATCCGGGACAGGTTTCTTCACCCCTCCACTTT.

This clone was counted a single time. The gene calls are TRBV25-1 and TRBJ1-6; D is undetermined. CDR3 length: 13 residues. The V end lost 4 bases, the J end lost 2 bases, and 3 bases lay between the germline ends. From germline, CDR1 is MGHDK and CDR2 SYGVNS. CDR3 loop: CASSGTYNSPLHF. CDR3 nucleotides: TGTGCCAGCAGTGGGACCTATAATTCACCCCTCCACTTT.

This clone was observed a handful of times. The V gene is TRBV5-4, the J gene TRBJ2-3; D remains ambiguous. Germline V CDR1 and CDR2: SGHNT, YYREEE (reference sequence). The CDR3 sequence is 13 residues long. The V end lost 1 base, the J end lost 6 bases, and 9 bases lay between the germline ends. This CDR3 reads CASSLPRSDTQYF. CDR3 coding DNA: TGTGCCAGCAGCTTGCCCCGATCGGATACGCAGTATTTT.

The CDR3 region is CASRDGRGTGELFF. The CDR3 region has the DNA TGTGCCAGCAGGGACGGGCGAGGGACCGGGGAGCTGTTTTTT. This chain connects TRBV6-1 to TRBJ2-2, with D tentatively TRBD2 (5 bases). The germline V and J ends were trimmed by 6 bases and 5 bases, with 13 bases remaining between them. The CDR3 spans 14 residues. Germline CDR1 and CDR2: MNHNS and SASEGT.